This entry concerns a single T cell receptor beta chain. Which antigen it targets is not known. Base quality data are lacking; no much larger clone is found one base away. The sample belongs to a study of PD-1 blockade in classical Hodgkin lymphoma (dated by TCRdb to the early 2020s). In terms of the full investigation: Nivolumab dosing was 3 mg/kg intravenously every 2 weeks, continuing until either disease progression or unacceptable toxicity. A peripheral blood immune signature of response to PD-1 blockade in classical Hodgkin lymphoma was defined using TCR beta sequencing and CyTOF.

V sheds 7 bases and J sheds 0 bases, leaving 16 bases between their ends. The CDR3 holds 15 amino acids from the cysteine to the phenylalanine. The entry retains the CDR3 DNA only, 45 bases that are in frame from base 1. CDR1 and CDR2, looked up from the germline V gene, are SGHTA and FQGNSA. The paper as a whole reports these results and caveats: Lower diversity was observed in patients in whom nivolumab was started less than 1 year after ASCT, and these patients were excluded from later analyses so that confounding by immune reconstitution would be avoided. Trial patients with a complete response had baseline diversity similar to that of newly diagnosed patients, while partial responders and progressors had significantly lower diversity. Newly diagnosed patients were reported to have lower baseline TCR diversity than healthy donors, and relapsed/refractory patients were reported to have lower baseline TCR diversity still. By C4D1, a significant rise was seen in CD4+ TCR diversity but not in CD8+ TCR diversity (p=0.0027 vs p=0.16), and the rise was most apparent among complete responders (p=0.02). The study covered only a single clinical trial cohort, and the causes of the repertoire differences, possibly disease activity or prior therapy, were still not defined.

Genomic DNA was extracted with the Qiagen DNeasy kit from unsorted PBMCs and from negatively selected CD4+ and CD8+ fractions. Amplification of TCR beta CDR3 regions was done by immunoSEQ multiplex PCR with primers that anneal to V and J segments. Amplification bias was minimized using a synthetic immune receptor repertoire, and residual bias was removed computationally after sequencing. Turning to the authors' computational methods: Custom Python scripts were used to quantify repertoire diversity as the Shannon entropy index. Unsorted, CD4+ and CD8+ repertoires were analyzed separately, except for combined analyses in which CD4+ and CD8+ sequences were merged in silico. Clonal expansion was defined as at least a 2-fold frequency increase after treatment relative to C1D1, with a pseudocount of 0.5 for undetected baseline clones. Clones with 0 or 1 copy at C1D1 were defined as singleton clones, while clones with 2 or more copies were defined as non-singleton clones. Clones expanded in unsorted samples were annotated as CD4+, CD8+ or unknown by matching protein sequences in sorted samples from the same patient. Diversity changes from C1D1 to C4D1 were tested in paired samples using Wilcoxon tests. Drawn from immuneACCESS, this table holds only the in-frame rearrangements with V and J called that TCRdb kept. Clones are partly lost; checked studies trace under half to an unresolved V gene and leave the rest unexplained. From that table come the V and J calls and clone size; the DNA was used to work out D and trimming. The sample table shows roughly 25,000 clones, and 84% are seen once. Of the sample, roughly 1.8% is held by the ten largest clones.

Per the publication, the time point label means: cycle 1 day 1 (C1D1), immediately before nivolumab initiation. Every trial patient had relapsed after autologous stem cell transplantation, and cohorts A, B and C differed in prior brentuximab vedotin exposure. Magnetic negative selection with a Miltenyi CD4+ T cell isolation kit was used to purify CD4+ T cells from thawed PBMCs. A total of over 55 patients with relapsed/refractory classical Hodgkin lymphoma made up the trial cohort, and each patient's best overall response was complete response, partial response or progressive disease. In the multi-cohort phase II CheckMate 205 trial, trial patients received single-agent nivolumab. An independent review committee assessed best overall response by applying the 2007 International Working Group response criteria. Trial PBMCs were collected just before the start of nivolumab (C1D1) and during therapy at cycle 2 day 1 and cycle 4 day 1. Peripheral blood was collected in 8 mL Vacutainer Cell Preparation Tubes, from which PBMCs were isolated by centrifugation and then cryopreserved. Purified CD4+ and CD8+ fractions were generated only in cases for which an additional PBMC sample was available. Magnetically labelled cells were depleted on LS columns in a quadroMACS separator, and the flow-through was collected as the purified fraction.

The sequence joins TRBV7-2 to TRBJ2-7, with a tentative D call of TRBD1 or TRBD2, each matching 5 bases. The specimen comprised CD4+ T cells from blood, sampled at baseline. The TCR was taken from a human donor with classical Hodgkin lymphoma. The nucleotide sequence reads as follows: TGTGCCAGCACCTCACCAATGGGGGTCTCCTACGAGCAGTACTTC. The resulting protein is CASTSPMGVSYEQYF.